These 14 T cell receptor beta chains share one sample of origin, sequenced in a study of T cell repertoires in cytomegalovirus infection. TCRdb re-derived calls from the reads in MiXCR, one entry per CDR3 protein. There are 51,000 or so distinct CDR3 sequences in the sample; 20% occur only once, and 80% lies in the top ten. Their antigens are not known. The sequenced sample was CD8+ T cells from cultured PBMCs, obtained from culture after CMV antigen stimulation. Every receptor here comes from a human donor in good health (CMV status not recorded). Some clones in this sample may be carry-over from other donors' samples.

This clonotype was picked up a small number of times. The chain employs TRBV11-2 and TRBJ2-2; D is undetermined. V was cut by 2 bases and J by 5 bases, with 0 bases left in between. The CDR3 runs 11 residues. Germline-derived CDR1 and CDR2 are SGHAT and FQNNGV. CDR3 loop: CASSLTGELFF. CDR3 sequence (DNA): TGTGCCAGCAGCTTAACCGGGGAGCTGTTTTTT.

The rearrangement joins TRBV13 to TRBJ1-3; unclear D gene. V shed 4 bases and J shed 5 bases, with 6 bases lying between them. CDR3 length equals 12 residues. Germline-derived CDR1 and CDR2 are PRHDT and FYEKMQ (reference sequence). This chain's CDR3 is CASSSFRNTIYF. The DNA for the CDR3 is TGTGCCAGCAGCTCTTTCAGAAACACCATATATTTT.

The chain couples TRBV2 to TRBJ2-3; TRBD2 is a possible D gene (5 bases). There are 12 residues in the CDR3. CDR1 SNHLY and CDR2 FYNNEI come from the germline V gene. The V gene lost 11 bases and the J gene lost 7 bases, with 16 bases spanning the gap. Here the CDR3 reads CAGGLWANTQYF. CDR3 DNA: TGTGCCGGAGGACTTTGGGCAAATACGCAGTATTTT.

The V gene is TRBV7-6, the J gene TRBJ1-2; TRBD1 is a possible D gene (6 bases). Germline V gene data show CDR1 as SGHVS and CDR2 as FNYEAQ. Trimming pared 5 bases from V and 8 bases from J, leaving 15 bases between. This CDR3 region has 13 residues. CDR3 bases: TGTGCCAGCAGCGCCGGGGGGCAGGTCGGCTACACCTTC. It yields the protein CASSAGGQVGYTF.

This clonotype was counted a few times. The CDR3 region is CASSFVPGQGRYNEQFF. The CDR3 nucleotides read TGTGCCAGCAGCTTCGTTCCAGGACAGGGGCGATACAATGAGCAGTTCTTC. The chain links TRBV7-2 to TRBJ2-1, with 9 bases aligning to TRBD1. Germline V CDR1 and CDR2: SGHTA, FQGNSA. This CDR3 region has 17 residues. J gave up 4 bases and V 3 bases, and 10 bases lay outside the gene matches.

The V and J genes are TRBV29-1 and TRBJ1-1; D might be TRBD1 (5 bases). There are 13 residues in the CDR3. V was clipped by 6 bases and J by 1 base, with 12 bases between them. Germline CDR1 and CDR2: SQVTM and ANQGSEA. As DNA, the CDR3 is TGCAGCGTAGGCAGGGAGGGGAACACTGAAGCTTTCTTT. This gives the protein CSVGREGNTEAFF.

The V call is TRBV4-1, the J call TRBJ2-7, with D unclear. The CDR3 totals 12 residues. Germline values: CDR1 MGHRA, CDR2 YSYEKL. Trimming cost V 0 bases and J 5 bases, with 5 bases left between them. The CDR3 spells CASSQDGDEQYF. DNA of the CDR3: TGCGCCAGCAGCCAAGATGGAGACGAGCAGTACTTC.

The CDR3: CASSQFDTEAFF. The CDR3 DNA is TGTGCCAGCAGCCAATTCGACACTGAAGCTTTCTTT. V gene TRBV14 combines with J gene TRBJ1-1, with D uncertain. V was shortened by 2 bases and J by 3 bases, with 4 bases between the two germline ends. This CDR3 comprises 12 residues. Germline V gene sequence: CDR1 SGHDN, CDR2 FVKESK.

This clonotype turned up a few times. This chain links TRBV7-2 with TRBJ2-7; 8 nucleotides match TRBD1. The V segment lost 4 bases and the J segment 2 bases; nucleotides outside the gene matches: 7. Looked up from germline, CDR1 is SGHTA and CDR2 is FQGNSA. The CDR3 runs to 15 residues. Here the CDR3 reads CASSSEPGGPYEQYF. The DNA of the CDR3 is TGTGCCAGCAGCTCAGAGCCAGGGGGCCCCTACGAGCAGTACTTC.

This clonotype has a handful of counts. The V and J genes are TRBV27 and TRBJ2-2; no firm D call. The CDR3 contains 13 residues. Germline CDR1 MNHEY, CDR2 SMNVEV (reference sequence). Trimming shortened V by 3 bases and J by 4 bases, and 6 bases separated the two germline ends. The CDR3: CASSFGATGELFF. Written as DNA, the CDR3 is TGTGCCAGCAGTTTTGGCGCCACCGGGGAGCTGTTTTTT.

This chain uses TRBV4-2 with TRBJ1-4, with D hard to call. The CDR3 length is 16 residues. Germline CDR1 LGHNA, CDR2 YNFKEQ. V lost 0 bases to trimming and J lost 5 bases, with 13 bases between them. CDR3 nucleotide sequence: TGTGCCAGCAGCCAAGATATAACAACCGAGAATGAAAAACTGTTTTTT. Translating it yields CASSQDITTENEKLFF.

In its sample, this clonotype was seen a few times. The chain is built from TRBV20-1 and TRBJ1-1; a possible D gene is TRBD1 (6 bases). This CDR3 is 13 amino acids long. Trimming left V 0 bases short and J 6 bases short, with 11 bases between. The germline V gene has CDR1 DFQATT and CDR2 SNEGSKA (reference sequence). The CDR3 sequence is CSARDRGGPEAFF. CDR3 coding DNA: TGCAGTGCTAGAGACAGGGGAGGACCTGAAGCTTTCTTT.

In this sample, this clonotype turned up a few times. The chain links TRBV6-2 or TRBV6-3 to TRBJ2-7; 7 bases align to TRBD1. Looked up from germline, CDR1 is MNHEY and CDR2 is SVGEGT. This CDR3 is 16 amino acids long. V shed 7 bases and J 2 bases; nucleotides not matched to a gene: 14. The CDR3: CASIGTIRDRAYEQYF. In DNA, the CDR3 is TGTGCCAGCATCGGGACAATCCGGGACAGAGCCTACGAGCAGTACTTC.

This clonotype was picked up a small number of times. The chain has TRBV7-2 and TRBJ1-3; D not resolved. Deletions cut 4 bases from V and 3 bases from J, with 16 bases between. Germline V CDR1 and CDR2: SGHTA, FQGNSA. This CDR3 has 16 residues. The CDR3 loop reads CASSSPATEFGNTIYF. In DNA form, the CDR3 reads TGTGCCAGCAGCTCCCCGGCAACGGAGTTTGGAAACACCATATATTTT.